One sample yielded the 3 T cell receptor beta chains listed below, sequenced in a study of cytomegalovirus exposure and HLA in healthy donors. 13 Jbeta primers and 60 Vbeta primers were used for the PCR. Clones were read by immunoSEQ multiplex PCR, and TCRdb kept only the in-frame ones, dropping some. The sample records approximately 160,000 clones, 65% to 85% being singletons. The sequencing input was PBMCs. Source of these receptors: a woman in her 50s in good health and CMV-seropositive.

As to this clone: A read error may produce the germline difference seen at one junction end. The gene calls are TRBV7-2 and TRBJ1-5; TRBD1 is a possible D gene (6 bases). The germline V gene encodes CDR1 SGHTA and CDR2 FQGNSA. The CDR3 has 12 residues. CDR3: CASSLEWGRGVF. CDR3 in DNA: TGTGCCAGCAGCTTAGAGTGGGGGCGGGGGGTCTTT. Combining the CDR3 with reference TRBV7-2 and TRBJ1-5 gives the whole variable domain GAGVSQSPSNKVTEKGKDVELRCDPISGHTALYWYRQSLGQGLEFLIYFQGNSAPDKSGLPSDRFSAERTGGSVSTLTIQRTQQEDSAVYLCASSLEWGRGVFGDGTRLSIL.

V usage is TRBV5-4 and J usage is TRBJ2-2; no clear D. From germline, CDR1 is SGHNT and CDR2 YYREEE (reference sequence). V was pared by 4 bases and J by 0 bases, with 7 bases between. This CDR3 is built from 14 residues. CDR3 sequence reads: CASSERPNTGELFF. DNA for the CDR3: TGTGCCAGCAGCGAGCGACCGAACACCGGGGAGCTGTTTTTT. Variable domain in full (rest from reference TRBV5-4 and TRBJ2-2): ETGVTQSPTHLIKTRGQQVTLRCSSQSGHNTVSWYQQALGQGPQFIFQYYREEENGRGNFPPRFSGLQFPNYSSELNVNALELDDSALYLCASSERPNTGELFFGEGSRLTVL.

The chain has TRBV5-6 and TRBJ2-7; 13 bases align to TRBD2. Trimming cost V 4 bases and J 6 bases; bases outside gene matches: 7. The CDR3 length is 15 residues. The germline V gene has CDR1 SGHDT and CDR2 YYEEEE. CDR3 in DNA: TGTGCCAGCAGCGCCGGACTAGCGGGAGTCGGCGAGCAGTACTTC. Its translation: CASSAGLAGVGEQYF.